This TCR beta chain derives from a study of T cells after yellow fever vaccination. TCRdb re-analysed the 5' RACE reads in MiXCR, keeping a single row per CDR3 protein. Here the sample spans 100,000 to 150,000 distinct CDR3 sequences, roughly 7.2% being singletons. The CDR3 totals 21 residues. Losses at the gene ends were 5 bases for V and 1 base for J; bases not matched to a gene: 16. Germline V gives CDR1 MDHEN, CDR2 SYDVKM. The clonotype was recovered from a man aged 18 to 35 who received the YFV17D yellow fever vaccine. This specimen was CD4+ T cells sorted from PBMCs, taken approximately 40 days after the first yellow fever vaccination. The chain recombines TRBV28 with TRBJ2-1; 14 bases align to TRBD2. The CDR3: CASSPHPGGTSGGGSYNEQFF. For the CDR3, the DNA is TGTGCCAGCAGTCCCCACCCGGGCGGGACTAGCGGGGGCGGTTCCTACAATGAGCAGTTCTTC.